These 30 T cell receptor beta chains came from one sample sequenced in a study of blood T cells in healthy people across ages (dated by TCRdb to about 2015). Library preparation employed 5' RACE. TCRdb names Illumina HiSeq 2500 as the instrument used. The second PCR ran for about 6 to 11 cycles and used a J-beta primer mix along with a sample-barcoded 5' primer. TCRdb reworked the public reads: Q25 trimming with fastp, MiXCR clone assembly, productive beta chains retained. Identical CDR3 protein sequences are pooled into one entry, listed with their most common genes and DNA. Here the sample has under 2 million distinct CDR3 sequences; roughly 30% occur a single time. The ten biggest clones cover 11% of the sample. Sequencing was done on a sample of blood. Every receptor here comes from a woman in her 30s in good health.

This chain uses TRBV28 with TRBJ2-7; D call uncertain. Germline V gene sequence: CDR1 MDHEN, CDR2 SYDVKM. Trimming removed 6 bases from V and 2 bases from J, with 14 bases in between. The CDR3 is 14 residues long. DNA of the CDR3: TGTGCCAGCAGGGGTCCCCTCCTCCCCTACGAGCAGTACTTC. Amino acids: CASRGPLLPYEQYF.

The V gene is TRBV2, the J gene TRBJ2-2; possibly TRBD1 or TRBD2 for D (6 bases each). This CDR3 contains 13 residues. The germline V gene has CDR1 SNHLY and CDR2 FYNNEI. V was trimmed by 4 bases and J by 9 bases, leaving 12 bases between them. The CDR3 DNA is TGTGCCAGCAGTGTGGGGGGCCTCAGGGAGCTGTTTTTT. Translated: CASSVGGLRELFF.

J is TRBJ1-1 and V is TRBV5-4; no definite D call. The germline V gene encodes CDR1 SGHNT and CDR2 YYREEE (reference sequence). The CDR3 sequence is 14 residues long. The V end lost 4 bases, the J end lost 1 base, and 11 bases lay between the germline ends. The CDR3: CASSPQKGNTEAFF. Written as DNA, the CDR3 is TGTGCCAGCAGCCCCCAAAAGGGGAACACTGAAGCTTTCTTT.

Regarding this clonotype: This may be a read error: a much more frequent sequence differs by one nucleotide. The CDR3 region is CSASPSRGIYGYTF. As DNA, the CDR3 is TGCAGTGCTAGCCCCTCGCGCGGGATCTATGGCTACACCTTC. The rearrangement uses TRBV20-1 and TRBJ1-2; D gene ambiguous. Trimming took 3 bases from V and 4 from J, leaving 15 bases between them. There are 14 residues in the CDR3. Germline assignment: CDR1 DFQATT and CDR2 SNEGSKA (reference sequence).

The rearrangement links TRBV7-9 to TRBJ2-7, with D maybe TRBD1 (6 bases). Germline assignment: CDR1 SEHNR and CDR2 FQNEAQ (reference sequence). The CDR3 runs to 13 residues. Trimming stripped 3 bases from V and 7 bases from J, with 13 bases between. CDR3 bases: TGTGCCAGCAGCTTTTCAGGGGACCGGGAGCAGTACTTC. Translation: CASSFSGDREQYF.

The chain joins TRBV5-1 to TRBJ2-7; 11 nucleotides align to TRBD2. The assigned J gene may be wrong: the sequence end matches TRBJ2-5 better. The CDR3 has 14 amino acids. Germline CDR1 is SGHRS and CDR2 is YFSETQ. The CDR3: CASSMGLAEETQYF. DNA for the CDR3: TGCGCCAGCAGCATGGGACTAGCGGAAGAGACCCAGTACTTC.

The CDR3 sequence: CASSLEGISLGVRYGYTF. The CDR3 nucleotides are TGCGCCAGCAGCCTGGAGGGGATCTCCCTTGGGGTTCGCTATGGCTACACCTTC. The rearrangement links TRBV5-1 to TRBJ1-2; tentatively, D is TRBD1 (5 bases). Per the germline V gene, CDR1 is SGHRS and CDR2 is YFSETQ. Deletions cut 4 bases from V and 4 bases from J, with 26 bases between. The CDR3 is made up of 18 amino acids. Supplemented by reference TRBV5-1 and TRBJ1-2, the full variable domain reads KAGVTQTPRYLIKTRGQQVTLSCSPISGHRSVSWYQQTPGQGLQFLFEYFSETQRNKGNFPGRFSGRQFSNSRSEMNVSTLELGDSALYLCASSLEGISLGVRYGYTFGSGTRLTVV.

This rearrangement joins TRBV7-3 to TRBJ2-3, with 11 positions matching TRBD2. The CDR3 runs 16 residues. Germline trimming cut 3 bases from V and 2 bases from J; bases unmatched to any gene: 4. In germline, CDR1 is SGHTA, CDR2 FQGTGA. The CDR3 DNA sequence: TGTGCCAGCAGCTTCGGGACTAGCGGCGCCACAGATACGCAGTATTTT. Translation gives CASSFGTSGATDTQYF.

The CDR3 region is CASSYGIQQGAYNEQFF. The CDR3 region has the DNA TGTGCCAGCAGTTACGGGATACAGCAGGGCGCCTACAATGAGCAGTTCTTC. This rearrangement joins TRBV6-6 to TRBJ2-1; maybe TRBD1 (5 bases). The CDR3 is made up of 17 amino acids. The germline V gene encodes CDR1 MNHNY and CDR2 SVGAGI (reference sequence). V was pared by 2 bases and J by 2 bases, with 16 bases between.

Of note for this clonotype: A single base separates this from a much larger clone, so it may be a read error. The chain has TRBV10-3 and TRBJ2-1; 11 bases fit TRBD1. This CDR3 comprises 16 residues. Germline V gene data show CDR1 as ENHRY and CDR2 as SYGVKD. Unmatched junction bases numbered 8, after V lost 4 bases and J lost 6 bases. The CDR3 DNA is TGTGCCATCAGTGGCAGCGGGACAGGGGGTCGCAATGAGCAGTTCTTC. Protein product: CAISGSGTGGRNEQFF.

Turning to this clonotype: A read error may produce the germline difference seen at one junction end. For the CDR3, the DNA is TGTGCCATCGACAGGGAATTGAGGTACGGGCAGTACTTC. Translated, it gives CAIDRELRYGQYF. The chain carries TRBV6-1 and TRBJ2-7; TRBD1 matches at 7 bases. The germline CDR1 and CDR2 sequences are MNHNS and SASEGT. This CDR3 has 13 residues.

A note on this clonotype: A read error may explain this, as a much larger clone is one base away. The V and J genes are TRBV7-3 and TRBJ2-4; 10 nucleotides match TRBD2. Germline V CDR1 and CDR2: SGHTA, FQGTGA. This CDR3 has 15 amino acids. V gave up 5 bases and J gave up 13 bases; unmatched junction bases: 14. The CDR3 DNA follows: TGTGCCAGCAGCATCGGGACTAGCGTGTACAATGAGCAGTACTTC. Residues: CASSIGTSVYNEQYF.

The V gene is TRBV30, the J gene TRBJ2-1, with 7 bases identical to TRBD1. Germline CDR1 and CDR2: GTSNPN and SVGIG (reference sequence). CDR3 length equals 15 residues. Losses at the gene ends were 3 bases for V and 2 bases for J; bases not matched to a gene: 7. CDR3 amino acids: CAWRAKGATYNEQFF. In DNA, the CDR3 is TGTGCCTGGAGGGCTAAGGGGGCTACCTACAATGAGCAGTTCTTC.

Comment on this clonotype: At one boundary the junction diverges from the germline segment, which might be a read error. The chain carries TRBV6-4 and TRBJ2-2, with TRBD1 identical over 9 bases. This CDR3 spans 18 amino acids. Germline V gene data show CDR1 as MRHNA and CDR2 as SNTAGT. CDR3 sequence (DNA): TGTGTCAGCAGTGACTCAGGGGACAGGGCCATCTACACCGGGGAGCTGTTTTTT. Encoded protein: CVSSDSGDRAIYTGELFF.

The sample holds many counts of this clonotype. V is TRBV12-3 or TRBV12-4 and J is TRBJ1-2; no definite D call. V lost 5 bases and J lost 5, with 6 bases in between. This CDR3 is built from 11 residues. The CDR3 nucleotides are TGTGCCAGCAGTACCGAGTATGGCTACACCTTC. Its translation is CASSTEYGYTF.

V is TRBV5-4 and J is TRBJ2-3; no clear D. Trimming cost V 0 bases and J 7 bases, with 6 bases left between them. The CDR3 length is 12 residues. CDR1 is SGHNT, CDR2 YYREEE, per germline (reference sequence). CDR3 residues: CASSLGENTQYF. The CDR3 region has the DNA TGTGCCAGCAGCTTGGGTGAGAATACGCAGTATTTT.

This clonotype came up many times. The CDR3, as DNA: TGCAGCGTTGACGGACCGACGGCGGAGACCCAGTACTTC. Protein: CSVDGPTAETQYF. The chain recombines TRBV29-1 with TRBJ2-5; D uncertain. The V gene's germline CDR1 is SQVTM and CDR2 ANQGSEA. The CDR3 has 13 residues. V lost 3 bases to trimming and J lost 5 bases, with 13 bases between them.

This clonotype has a count of ten or more. The V and J genes are TRBV29-1 and TRBJ2-1; D possibly corresponds to TRBD2 (5 bases). CDR1 SQVTM and CDR2 ANQGSEA come from the germline V gene. Trimming took 7 bases from V and 4 from J, leaving 17 bases between them. The CDR3 is 14 residues long. This chain's CDR3 is CSASPGRAYNEQFF. In nucleotides, the CDR3 is TGCAGCGCCTCCCCCGGGCGGGCTTACAATGAGCAGTTCTTC.

This clonotype has just a few counts. The rearrangement links TRBV10-3 to TRBJ1-1; TRBD1 is a possible D gene (5 bases). The CDR3 is 12 residues long. Trimming shortened V by 3 bases and J by 4 bases, and 6 bases separated the two germline ends. Per the germline V gene, CDR1 is ENHRY and CDR2 is SYGVKD. CDR3 nucleotides: TGTGCCATCAGTGAAACAGGCACTGAAGCTTTCTTT. The encoded protein is CAISETGTEAFF.

This sequence joins TRBV6-5 and TRBJ2-1; D is ambiguous. The ends were cut back, 0 bases at V and 8 bases at J, with 8 bases in the middle. The length of the CDR3 is 13 residues. Per the germline V gene, CDR1 is MNHEY and CDR2 is SVGAGI. The chain's CDR3 is CASSYSRSDEQFF. The CDR3 coding sequence is TGTGCCAGCAGTTACTCTCGGTCGGATGAGCAGTTCTTC.

A word on this clonotype: Lacking the conserved final phenylalanine or tryptophan, this CDR3 likely reflects a read error. This chain joins TRBV27 and TRBJ2-1; TRBD2 matches at 7 bases. Germline CDR1 reads MNHEY; CDR2 reads SMNVEV (reference sequence). The CDR3 consists of 15 residues. With V trimmed by 0 bases and J by 2 bases, 1 base remained unmatched. The CDR3 DNA follows: TGTGCCAGCAGTTTATCGGGGGGGGCCTACAATGAGCAGTTCGTC. This gives the protein CASSLSGGAYNEQFV.

This clonotype has a handful of counts. The chain links TRBV6-1 to TRBJ2-7; 8 positions agree with TRBD1. The germline gives CDR1 MNHNS, CDR2 SASEGT. The trim removed 2 bases at V and 4 bases at J, leaving 4 bases unmatched. The CDR3 contains 14 residues. CDR3 bases: TGTGCCAGCAGTGAATTGGACAGGGAGTACGAGCAGTACTTC. This sequence encodes CASSELDREYEQYF.

This clonotype was counted many times. V is TRBV4-1 and J is TRBJ2-7; no clear D. In germline, CDR1 is MGHRA, CDR2 YSYEKL. CDR3 length equals 13 residues. The V gene lost 1 base and the J gene lost 3 bases, with 7 bases spanning the gap. CDR3 protein: CASSQGTVYEQYF. In DNA, the CDR3 is TGCGCCAGCAGCCAAGGCACAGTCTACGAGCAGTACTTC.

This chain uses TRBV5-1 with TRBJ2-1; D is possibly TRBD1 (6 bases). CDR1 and CDR2 from the germline V gene are SGHRS and YFSETQ. The V gene lost 3 bases and the J gene lost 5 bases, with 15 bases spanning the gap. The CDR3 loop spans 15 amino acids. The CDR3 nucleotides are TGCGCCAGCAGCTACGACATTACAGGGAACAATGAGCAGTTCTTC. Its protein product is CASSYDITGNNEQFF. The whole variable domain, filled in from reference TRBV5-1 and TRBJ2-1, reads KAGVTQTPRYLIKTRGQQVTLSCSPISGHRSVSWYQQTPGQGLQFLFEYFSETQRNKGNFPGRFSGRQFSNSRSEMNVSTLELGDSALYLCASSYDITGNNEQFFGPGTRLTVL.

This clonotype was observed a few times. This chain connects TRBV6-6 to TRBJ1-5; no reliable D call. Germline CDR1 and CDR2: MNHNY and SVGAGI (reference sequence). This CDR3 region has 13 residues. Trimming cost V 7 bases and J 7 bases, with 14 bases left between them. The CDR3: CASKEAGGQPQHF. Here the CDR3 DNA reads TGTGCCAGCAAAGAGGCCGGCGGGCAGCCCCAGCATTTT.

The rearrangement links TRBV7-9 to TRBJ2-3, with D possibly being TRBD2 (6 bases). This CDR3 spans 17 amino acids. CDR1 is SEHNR and CDR2 is FQNEAQ in the germline V gene (reference sequence). Trimming pared 4 bases from V and 4 bases from J, leaving 21 bases between. The CDR3 region is CASSSPWSGSGSDTQYF. The CDR3 DNA reads TGTGCCAGCAGCTCACCTTGGTCCGGGAGTGGGTCAGATACGCAGTATTTT. The variable domain in full, with the rest retrieved from reference TRBV7-9 and TRBJ2-3, is DTGVSQNPRHKITKRGQNVTFRCDPISEHNRLYWYRQTLGQGPEFLTYFQNEAQLEKSRLLSDRFSAERPKGSFSTLEIQRTEQGDSAMYLCASSSPWSGSGSDTQYFGPGTRLTVL.

This clonotype was observed once. Just one base apart from a much larger clone, this may be a read error. The chain carries TRBV7-2 and TRBJ1-1, with no clear D. CDR3 length: 14 amino acids. Per germline, CDR1 SGHTA and CDR2 FQGNSA. V was shortened by 1 base and J by 3 bases, with 9 bases between the two germline ends. The CDR3 sequence is CTSSLVGGDTEAFF. CDR3 in DNA: TGTACCAGCAGCTTAGTTGGCGGAGACACTGAAGCTTTCTTT.

To note about this clonotype: Relative to the germline gene, one junction end is altered; a read error may explain this. The V gene is TRBV20-1, the J gene TRBJ2-5, with unresolved D. CDR1 and CDR2 (germline): DFQATT, SNEGSKA (reference sequence). The CDR3 extends over 12 amino acids. The CDR3 region has the DNA TGCAGTGCTAGAGCCCCCACCTATTCCCAGGACTTC. Translated, it gives CSARAPTYSQDF.

This clonotype was observed once. Here the CDR3 reads CASVFNPGGHTEAFF. CDR3 sequence (DNA): TGTGCCAGCGTATTCAACCCTGGAGGGCACACTGAAGCTTTCTTT. The chain is built from TRBV12-3 or TRBV12-4 and TRBJ1-1; D not resolved. CDR3 size: 15 residues. Deletions cut 8 bases from V and 3 bases from J, with 19 bases between.

This sequence joins TRBV20-1 and TRBJ2-2, with 8 bases that match TRBD2. Germline CDR1 DFQATT, CDR2 SNEGSKA (reference sequence). Losses at the gene ends were 3 bases for V and 4 bases for J; bases not matched to a gene: 4. The CDR3 sequence is 14 residues long. The CDR3 DNA follows: TGCAGTGCTAGTAAAGCGGGGGTCACCGGGGAGCTGTTTTTT. It is translated as CSASKAGVTGELFF.